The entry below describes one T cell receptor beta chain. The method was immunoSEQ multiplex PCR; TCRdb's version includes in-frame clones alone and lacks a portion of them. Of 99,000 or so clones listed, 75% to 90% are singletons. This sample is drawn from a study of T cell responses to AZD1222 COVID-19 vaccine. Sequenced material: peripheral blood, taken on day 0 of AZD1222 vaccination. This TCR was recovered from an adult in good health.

The chain's CDR3 is CATSRDRTAYGYTF. As DNA, the CDR3 is TGTGCCACCAGCAGAGACAGGACAGCCTATGGCTACACCTTC. This chain connects TRBV15 to TRBJ1-2, with D tentatively TRBD1 (6 bases). Germline-derived CDR1 and CDR2 are LNHNV and YYDKDF (reference sequence). Trimming cost V 0 bases and J 4 bases, with 9 bases left between them. This CDR3 has 14 residues.